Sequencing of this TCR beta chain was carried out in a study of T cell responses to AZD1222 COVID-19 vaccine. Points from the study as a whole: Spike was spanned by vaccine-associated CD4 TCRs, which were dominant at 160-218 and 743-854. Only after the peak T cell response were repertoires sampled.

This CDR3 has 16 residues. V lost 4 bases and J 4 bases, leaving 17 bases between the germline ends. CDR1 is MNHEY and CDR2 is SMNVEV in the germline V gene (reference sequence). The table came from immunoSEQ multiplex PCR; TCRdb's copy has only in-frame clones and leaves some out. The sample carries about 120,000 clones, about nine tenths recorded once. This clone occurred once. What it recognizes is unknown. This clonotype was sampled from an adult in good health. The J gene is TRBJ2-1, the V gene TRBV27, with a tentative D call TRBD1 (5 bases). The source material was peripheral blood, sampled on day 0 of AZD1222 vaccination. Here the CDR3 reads CASSSPMGRVYNEQFF. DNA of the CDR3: TGTGCCAGCAGTTCCCCGATGGGGCGAGTTTACAATGAGCAGTTCTTC.